The clone carrying this T cell receptor (beta chain) appeared a few times. Its antigen is unidentified. These data are taken from a study of cytomegalovirus exposure and HLA in healthy donors. Study overall: Unique TCR beta sequences numbering some 120 million came from approximately 180 million T cells in an earlier analysis.

Study outcomes and limitations: In a later analysis, donors in an Asian-associated ancestry cluster reportedly had fewer N-insertions in productive TCRs than the cohort mean. In a later analysis, a missense DCLRE1C variant was linked to TCR beta V- and J-gene trimming.

This CDR3 is built from 13 residues. The trim removed 5 bases at V and 4 bases at J, leaving 3 bases unmatched. Germline values: CDR1 MNHNY, CDR2 SVGAGI (reference sequence). The PCR employed 60 Vbeta primers together with 13 Jbeta primers. Libraries were prepared by immunoSEQ multiplex PCR; TCRdb keeps only in-frame clonotypes and omits some of them. The sample yields 100,000 to 150,000 clones, approximately 82% seen once. Material for sequencing was PBMCs. The origin of this receptor is a female donor in good health and CMV-seronegative. The V gene is TRBV6-6, the J gene TRBJ2-5; 8 nucleotides align to TRBD1. CDR3 sequence: CASSPGGRETQYF. The CDR3 coding sequence is TGTGCCAGCAGTCCAGGGGGCCGAGAGACCCAGTACTTC.